The entry below gives a single T cell receptor (beta chain) sequence along with its context. Its antigen is currently unknown. The sample comes from a study of T-cell reconstitution after alpha-beta-depleted transplantation in children. Whole-study results and caveats: Reportedly, roughly two months post-transplant, alpha-beta T cells arose from several hundred expanded graft clones. Some patients showed high day-60 TCRbeta diversity, which derived from surviving recipient T cells and thymic progenitors. Among T cells one year after transplant, newly produced cells accounted for most counts and diversity.

Construction of the TCRbeta library involved unique molecular identifiers. TCRdb itself ran the PCR reads through MiXCR, one entry per CDR3 protein. The sample lists around 300,000 distinct CDR3 sequences; roughly 21% were seen once. Trimming left V 0 bases short and J 1 base short, with 16 bases between. This CDR3 has 17 amino acids. Germline CDR1 reads SGHRS; CDR2 reads YFSETQ. The receptor's source is a male patient between 10 and 17 years old who had a stem cell transplant for acute lymphoblastic leukemia, so the T cells may come from the graft donor. This chain connects TRBV5-1 to TRBJ1-1; no definite D call. Material: PBMCs, mostly from graft donor cells, obtained 180 days after TCRalphabeta/CD19-depleted stem cell transplant. The CDR3: CASSLGRSPFPNTEAFF. CDR3 bases: TGCGCCAGCAGCTTGGGAAGGTCCCCCTTTCCGAACACTGAAGCTTTCTTT.